One sample yielded the 2 T cell receptor beta chains listed below, sequenced in a study of blood T cell repertoires in COVID-19. Sequenced by immunoSEQ multiplex PCR; TCRdb stores in-frame clones only, minus some. The sample comprises 150,000 to 200,000 clones, roughly 87% of which are singletons, and 11% rests with the top ten. Sequencing used PBMCs or T cells enriched from blood (not recorded which). The receptor source for this set is a man between 45 and 60 years old who had recovered from COVID-19.

This rearrangement joins TRBV3-1 (or the pseudogene TRBV3-2) to TRBJ2-1, with 11 positions matching TRBD2. V lost 4 bases to trimming and J lost 3 bases; unmatched junction nucleotides: 5. The CDR3 runs 16 residues. CDR1 LGHDT and CDR2 YNNKEL come from the germline V gene (reference sequence). The CDR3 DNA reads as TGTGCCAGCAGCCCCGGGACTAGCGGAATCTACAATGAGCAGTTCTTC. It translates to CASSPGTSGIYNEQFF.

V and J are TRBV18 and TRBJ1-4; tentatively, D is TRBD1 (5 bases). This CDR3 has 14 residues. Germline values: CDR1 KGHSH, CDR2 LQKENI. V was cut by 5 bases and J by 4 bases, with 11 bases left in between. CDR3: CASSYRGINEKLFF. The CDR3 DNA reads TGTGCCAGCTCATACCGGGGGATTAATGAAAAACTGTTTTTT.